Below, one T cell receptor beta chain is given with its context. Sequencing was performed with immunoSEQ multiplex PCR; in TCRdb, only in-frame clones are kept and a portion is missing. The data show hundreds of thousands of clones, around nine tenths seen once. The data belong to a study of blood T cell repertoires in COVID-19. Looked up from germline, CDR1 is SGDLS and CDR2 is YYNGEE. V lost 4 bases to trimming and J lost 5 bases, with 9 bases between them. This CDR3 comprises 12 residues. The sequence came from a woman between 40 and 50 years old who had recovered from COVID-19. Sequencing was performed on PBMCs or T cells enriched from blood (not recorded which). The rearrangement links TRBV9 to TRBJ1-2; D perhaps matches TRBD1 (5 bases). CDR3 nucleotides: TGTGCCAGCAGCCCTAGGGGATATGGCTACACCTTC. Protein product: CASSPRGYGYTF.